This T cell receptor beta chain was sequenced for a study of T cell responses to AZD1222 COVID-19 vaccine. General study points: Spike-specific TCR repertoires showed rising breadth and depth after two AZD1222 doses. White British ancestry dominated among donors, who included more females, and clonal diversity was possibly underestimated. Spike was spanned by vaccine-associated CD4 TCRs, with dominance at 160-218 and 743-854.

Produced via immunoSEQ multiplex PCR; TCRdb's table is partial and in-frame only. Among approximately 75,000 clones listed, around 86% were seen once. This clone appeared once. What it recognizes is unknown. Samples with a second dose at about 4 or about 12 weeks were pooled together. This TCR derives from an adult who received the AZD1222 COVID-19 vaccine. The material was peripheral blood, obtained 28 days after the second AZD1222 dose.

CDR3 residues: CAIRNWPREAFF. The CDR3 DNA follows: TGTGCCATCAGGAATTGGCCTCGTGAAGCTTTCTTT. The chain links TRBV10-3 to TRBJ1-1; the D is unclear. The CDR3 covers 12 residues. Germline CDR1 is ENHRY and CDR2 is SYGVKD. The V end lost 6 bases, the J end lost 7 bases, and 12 bases lay between the germline ends.